These 25 T cell receptor beta chains were sequenced from one sample in a study of cytomegalovirus exposure and HLA in healthy donors. The data were produced by immunoSEQ multiplex PCR, yet TCRdb's version contains in-frame clones alone and is incomplete. The sample records 73,000 or so clones, approximately 94% being singletons. Sample: PBMCs. The source is a woman under 30 in good health and CMV-seropositive.

The chain has TRBV4-1 and TRBJ1-3; D is uncertain. Germline V gives CDR1 MGHRA, CDR2 YSYEKL. The V end was cut by 1 base, the J end by 0 bases, with 10 bases between. The length of the CDR3 is 16 residues. This chain's CDR3 is CASSQVSLSSGNTIYF. In DNA, the CDR3 is TGCGCCAGCAGCCAAGTCTCCCTGAGCTCTGGAAACACCATATATTTT.

This clone appeared a few times. The chain recombines TRBV6-5 with TRBJ1-6; no clear D. Germline V CDR1 and CDR2: MNHEY, SVGAGI. The CDR3 has 13 amino acids. V lost 11 bases to trimming and J lost 5 bases, with 13 bases between them. The CDR3 DNA reads as TGTGCCTCATCGATTTTAGATAATTCACCCCTCCACTTT. It is translated as CASSILDNSPLHF.

V and J are TRBV6-5 and TRBJ1-3; 7 nucleotides line up with TRBD1. The CDR3 sequence is 14 residues long. V was pared by 8 bases and J by 2 bases, with 6 bases of the junction left unmatched. Germline V gene lookup returns CDR1 MNHEY and CDR2 SVGAGI. CDR3 DNA sequence: TGTGCCAGCCGGGACAGAGCGACTGGAAACACCATATATTTT. Translating gives CASRDRATGNTIYF.

The V and J genes are TRBV19 and TRBJ1-2; 12 bases are a match to TRBD1. The CDR3 loop spans 15 amino acids. CDR1 and CDR2 from the germline V gene are LNHDA and SQIVND (reference sequence). The trim removed 3 bases at V and 5 bases at J, leaving 4 bases unmatched. This CDR3 reads CASSIGTGGGYGYTF. The DNA for the CDR3 is TGTGCCAGTAGTATCGGGACAGGGGGCGGGTATGGCTACACCTTC.

The chain links TRBV15 to TRBJ2-1; D remains unclear. The V gene lost 0 bases and the J gene lost 6 bases, with 6 bases spanning the gap. The CDR3 sequence is 13 residues long. Germline CDR1 LNHNV, CDR2 YYDKDF (reference sequence). For the CDR3, the DNA is TGTGCCACCAGCAGAGATTGGAGCAATGAGCAGTTCTTC. Its protein is CATSRDWSNEQFF.

This chain uses TRBV4-3 with TRBJ2-3, with 12 bases lining up with TRBD2. CDR1 is LGHNA and CDR2 is YSLEER in the germline V gene. The CDR3 spans 16 residues. V gave up 4 bases and J gave up 1 base; unmatched junction bases: 3. The CDR3 is CASSLRLAGGTDTQYF. The DNA of the CDR3 is TGCGCCAGCAGCCTAAGACTAGCGGGAGGCACAGATACGCAGTATTTT.

This clone was detected once. V gene TRBV28 combines with J gene TRBJ1-2; TRBD1 agrees at 7 bases. V shed 1 base, J shed 2 bases, and the junction held 4 bases outside the gene matches. CDR1 and CDR2 (germline): MDHEN, SYDVKM. This CDR3 comprises 15 residues. The CDR3 DNA sequence: TGTGCCAGCAGTTTATACAGGGGAGAGAACTATGGCTACACCTTC. Residues: CASSLYRGENYGYTF.

This chain uses TRBV6-9 with TRBJ1-6; perhaps TRBD1 as D (5 bases). Germline V gene sequence: CDR1 MNHGY, CDR2 SVAAGI. The CDR3 covers 14 residues. Trimming took off 1 base at V and 7 bases at J, with 8 bases between the two ends. The CDR3 sequence: CASSYLQENSPLHF. The CDR3 region has the DNA TGTGCCAGCAGTTATTTACAGGAAAATTCACCCCTCCACTTT.

V gene TRBV4-1 combines with J gene TRBJ2-7, with TRBD1 matching 9 bases. Germline CDR1 is MGHRA and CDR2 is YSYEKL. This CDR3 contains 15 residues. The V gene end was trimmed by 3 bases and the J gene end by 3 bases; junction bases not matched to a gene: 6. For the CDR3, the DNA is TGCGCCAGCAGCCATAAAGGACAGGGGATCTACGAGCAGTACTTC. Protein: CASSHKGQGIYEQYF.

V is TRBV12-5 and J is TRBJ2-7; TRBD2 matches at 8 bases. Germline lookup yields CDR1 LGHNT and CDR2 FRNRAP. Trimming cost V 4 bases and J 4 bases; bases outside gene matches: 3. This CDR3 contains 13 residues. CDR3 DNA: TGTGCTAGTGGTTCGAGCGGGGGATACGAGCAGTACTTC. The encoded protein is CASGSSGGYEQYF.

The rearrangement uses TRBV19 and TRBJ2-7, with 12 bases matching TRBD2. Germline V gene lookup returns CDR1 LNHDA and CDR2 SQIVND (reference sequence). Trimming cost V 7 bases and J 0 bases; bases outside gene matches: 1. The length of the CDR3 is 14 residues. Written as DNA, the CDR3 is TGTGCCAGTAAGACTAGCGGGAGCTCCTACGAGCAGTACTTC. Translating it yields CASKTSGSSYEQYF.

The rearrangement joins TRBV27 to TRBJ2-3; TRBD2 matches at 9 bases. CDR1 MNHEY and CDR2 SMNVEV come from the germline V gene (reference sequence). This CDR3 contains 23 residues. With V trimmed by 3 bases and J by 0 bases, 25 bases remained unmatched. The CDR3 is CASSFRTGRRGREGLYSTDTQYF. The CDR3 DNA reads as TGTGCCAGCAGTTTTAGAACAGGGCGACGTGGGCGGGAGGGCCTATATAGCACAGATACGCAGTATTTT.

This chain uses TRBV6-5 with TRBJ2-7; tentatively, D is TRBD2 (6 bases). Germline CDR1 and CDR2: MNHEY and SVGAGI. V lost 7 bases and J lost 3, with 16 bases in between. This CDR3 region has 14 residues. The DNA for the CDR3 is TGTGCCAGCACACGAACTAGCAGAGACTACGAGCAGTACTTC. Translated: CASTRTSRDYEQYF.

The chain carries TRBV28 and TRBJ2-7; a possible D gene is TRBD2 (5 bases). V lost 3 bases to trimming and J lost 3 bases, with 30 bases between them. In germline, CDR1 is MDHEN, CDR2 SYDVKM. The CDR3 totals 20 residues. CDR3 bases: TGTGCCAGCAGTTTTCTTTTCGGAGGCCGAGATAGGTCCCCCAGCTACGAGCAGTACTTC. As protein: CASSFLFGGRDRSPSYEQYF. The whole variable domain, remainder taken from reference TRBV28 and TRBJ2-7, is DVKVTQSSRYLVKRTGEKVFLECVQDMDHENMFWYRQDPGLGLRLIYFSYDVKMKEKGDIPEGYSVSREKKERFSLILESASTNQTSMYLCASSFLFGGRDRSPSYEQYFGPGTRLTVT.

The V gene is TRBV11-2, the J gene TRBJ2-3; TRBD2 agrees at 8 bases. CDR1 is SGHAT, CDR2 FQNNGV, per germline. With 5 bases clipped from V and 3 bases from J, the junction kept 4 bases outside the gene matches. There are 14 residues in the CDR3. The CDR3 spells CASSTTSATDTQYF. In DNA form, the CDR3 reads TGTGCCAGCAGCACGACTAGCGCGACAGATACGCAGTATTTT.

This chain connects TRBV7-2 to TRBJ2-3; 7 bases line up with TRBD2. The germline gives CDR1 SGHTA, CDR2 FQGNSA. This CDR3 is 15 amino acids long. Trimming removed 0 bases from V and 2 bases from J; junction bases left unmatched: 2. The CDR3 DNA reads TGTGCCAGCAGCTTAGCCAGCGGGATCACAGATACGCAGTATTTT. Protein product: CASSLASGITDTQYF.

The sample holds one count of this clone. This rearrangement joins TRBV5-1 to TRBJ2-1; no definite D call. With 2 bases removed from V and 9 bases from J, the gap between germline ends came to 3 bases. The length of the CDR3 is 10 residues. CDR1 SGHRS and CDR2 YFSETQ come from the germline V gene. The CDR3 region is CASSFREQFF. In nucleotides, the CDR3 is TGCGCCAGCAGCTTCCGTGAGCAGTTCTTC.

The V gene is TRBV2, the J gene TRBJ2-2, with D perhaps TRBD1 (5 bases). Trimming removed 5 bases from V and 1 base from J, with 8 bases in between. Germline values: CDR1 SNHLY, CDR2 FYNNEI. This CDR3 spans 14 amino acids. The CDR3 sequence is CASSRRENTGELFF. The CDR3, as DNA: TGTGCCAGCAGTCGCAGGGAGAACACCGGGGAGCTGTTTTTT.

The rearrangement uses TRBV5-1 and TRBJ2-2, with TRBD1 matching over 11 bases. The trim removed 4 bases at V and 6 bases at J, leaving 5 bases unmatched. The CDR3 has 15 amino acids. In germline, CDR1 is SGHRS, CDR2 YFSETQ. The CDR3 sequence is CASSRTGGVPGELFF. The CDR3, as DNA: TGCGCCAGCAGCAGGACAGGGGGCGTCCCCGGGGAGCTGTTTTTT.

Of note for this clone: At one end, the junction sequence differs from germline, possibly due to a read error. This chain uses TRBV6-5 with TRBJ2-4, with 7 bases fitting TRBD1. Germline V gene sequence: CDR1 MNHEY, CDR2 SVGAGI. The CDR3 sequence is 14 residues long. CDR3 amino acids: CASSYGGRGSLPTF. The CDR3 nucleotides are TGTGCCAGCAGTTACGGGGGCAGGGGGTCTCTACCAACCTTC.

This chain uses TRBV9 with TRBJ2-2; 9 nucleotides agree with TRBD1. Germline V gene data show CDR1 as SGDLS and CDR2 as YYNGEE. J lost 3 bases, V lost 4 bases, and 4 bases had no gene match. This CDR3 has 15 residues. The CDR3 DNA follows: TGTGCCAGCAGCCGGGGACAGGGATACACCGGGGAGCTGTTTTTT. It is translated as CASSRGQGYTGELFF.

The chain has TRBV4-1 and TRBJ1-1; D unclear. Deletions cut 3 bases from V and 9 bases from J, with 14 bases between. CDR1 is MGHRA and CDR2 is YSYEKL in the germline V gene. The CDR3 sequence is 13 residues long. The CDR3 coding sequence is TGCGCCAGCAGCCATTTCCGGGATAACAAAGCTTTCTTT. Translation gives CASSHFRDNKAFF.

The DNA for the CDR3 is TGTGCCAGCAGCTCCTCGACCGGGACAGGAGGGACTGAAGCTTTCTTT. Residues: CASSSSTGTGGTEAFF. This chain connects TRBV11-3 to TRBJ1-1; 8 bases line up with TRBD1. J lost 5 bases, V lost 4 bases, and 12 bases had no gene match. CDR3 size: 16 residues. Germline V gene lookup returns CDR1 SGHNT and CDR2 YENEEA.

The chain is built from TRBV2 and TRBJ1-1, with D tentatively TRBD1 (5 bases). The CDR3 contains 13 residues. V was clipped by 9 bases and J by 6 bases, with 17 bases between them. The germline gives CDR1 SNHLY, CDR2 FYNNEI. CDR3 bases: TGTGCCAGTTTGGGGGAGGGGAGGTCTGAAGCTTTCTTT. This sequence encodes CASLGEGRSEAFF.

The CDR3 DNA reads as TGCGCCAGCAGCTTGGAAGTTGTGAGAGGTGAGCAGTTCTTC. It yields the protein CASSLEVVRGEQFF. This chain links TRBV5-1 with TRBJ2-1; D call uncertain. CDR3 size: 14 residues. V lost 0 bases and J 9 bases, leaving 13 bases between the germline ends. From germline, CDR1 is SGHRS and CDR2 YFSETQ.